This TCR beta chain emerged from a study of T-cell reconstitution after alpha-beta-depleted transplantation in children (TCRdb year 2016). Regarding the study in general: Using TCR repertoire profiling, the study followed T-cell immune reconstitution in a quantitative way in children after TCRalphabeta/CD19-depleted allogeneic hematopoietic cell transplantation.

The junction shows trimming of 4 bases on V and 1 base on J, plus 8 bases between the germline ends. The CDR3, from cysteine to phenylalanine, totals 14 residues. Solely the CDR3 DNA is kept, with 42 bases framed from the first base. Based on the germline V gene, the CDR1 and CDR2 sequences are SQVTM and ANQGSEA. This clonotype occurred a few times. Its antigen has not been determined. No much larger clonotype is one base removed from it; base qualities were not supplied. Library prep was done by PCR. TCRdb names Illumina HiSeq 2500 as the instrument used. TCR libraries were prepared with molecular barcoding, using unique molecular identifiers to normalize TCRbeta repertoire quantification. TCRdb redid the processing of the public reads, applying fastp at Q25 and MiXCR, and retained in-frame beta chains. Rows merge per CDR3 protein into single entries with the most common DNA and genes. Recorded for this sample are hundreds of thousands of distinct CDR3 sequences; almost 10% of them occurred a single time. The ten largest make up roughly 9.1% of the sample.

The sample was PBMCs from the stem cell graft donor, taken from the stem cell graft. This sequence originates from a human donor who donated a stem cell graft to a child with SCID. This receptor chain uses TRBV29-1 and TRBJ2-6, with no reliable assignment of the D segment. The CDR3 region reads CSVAWASGANVLTF. The nucleotide sequence reads as follows: TGCAGCGTTGCCTGGGCATCTGGGGCCAACGTCCTGACTTTC.